This note documents a single TCR beta chain sequence. A junction end diverges from the germline sequence, so it may reflect a read error. The sequence runs out 3 residues before the end of the CDR3; the remainder is reconstructed from the germline J gene. Germline CDR1 is LGHNA and CDR2 is YNFKEQ. There are 16 residues in the CDR3. Clones were read by immunoSEQ multiplex PCR, and TCRdb kept only the in-frame ones, dropping some. This table holds some 30,000 clones. These data originate in a study of T cells in women clearing cervical HPV infection. At the level of the study: Cases' blood sampling followed lesion detection by median about 150 days (90 to 200).

This chain connects TRBV4-2 to TRBJ2-6, with 8 bases identical to TRBD1. Sequenced: blood buffy coat. This TCR derives from a woman between 18 and 70 years old with a cervical HPV16 infection that either progressed to CIN3+ or cleared (not recorded which). This CDR3 reads CASSRTGLTGANVLTF. The DNA read from the CDR3 is TGCGCCAGCAGCCGGACAGGGTTGACTGGGGCCAACGTC.